This TCR beta chain was sequenced for a study of blood T cell repertoires in COVID-19. Original processing notes: Researchers report that nucleated cell counts were estimated from reference gene primer amplification. The repertoire was sequenced with immunoSEQ multiplex PCR; TCRdb's copy has only in-frame clones and lacks some. The V and J calls and the clone size are those of that table, but D and trimming were determined from the DNA. The repertoire holds just over 650,000 clones, with 75% to 90% as singletons. Germline assignment: CDR1 MNHEY and CDR2 SMNVEV (reference sequence). The CDR3 spans 14 residues. Trimming stripped 0 bases from V and 4 bases from J, with 9 bases between.

The clonotype originates from a young woman with acute or convalescent COVID-19. This chain connects TRBV27 to TRBJ1-2; no clear D gene. Material for sequencing was peripheral blood. The CDR3 DNA reads as TGTGCCAGCAGTTTATCAAACCGGGGCTATGGCTACACCTTC. It translates to CASSLSNRGYGYTF.